This TCR beta chain is drawn from a study of OX40 agonist ivuxolimab in advanced cancers. Findings and caveats of the study: The antigens recognized by the expanded peripheral T cells, that is their antigen specificity, were not determined. Among T cells, CD8+ cells averaged more expanded clones than CD4+ cells.

V was pared by 4 bases and J by 13 bases, with 16 bases of the junction left unmatched. The V gene's germline CDR1 is SGHDT and CDR2 YYEEEE. The CDR3 has 16 residues. In regard to this clone: Its target is not known.

Excluded were patients having autoimmune disease history or systemic immunosuppression. Baseline was the first blood sampling point, followed by cycle 4 day 1 and cycle 7 day 1. Using immunoSEQ multiplex PCR, the repertoire was profiled, and TCRdb retains in-frame clones only, with some absent. Counted here are roughly 60,000 clones, 70% to 90% occurring once; the ten biggest clones make up 2.5% to 3.5%. The chain uses TRBV5-6 and TRBJ1-6; 8 bases are shared with TRBD1. This clonotype was sampled from an adult with an advanced solid tumor such as melanoma, head and neck, liver or kidney cancer. Sample: CD4+ or CD8+ T cells sorted from blood, taken in a trial of the OX40 agonist ivuxolimab. Written as DNA, the CDR3 is TGTGCCAGCAGCCCCCCCGCAGCGACAGGGGTTGCCCCCCTCCACTTT. Translated, it gives CASSPPAATGVAPLHF.